What follows describes a single TCR beta chain. Its antigen is undetermined. The sample is drawn from a study of cytomegalovirus exposure and HLA in healthy donors. Findings and limits, study-wide: Later analysis suggested links between common viral pathogens and several top significant clusters. Researchers reported in a later analysis that a missense DCLRE1C variant was tied to TCR beta V- and J-gene trimming. TCR beta V segments were, for the most part, productive about 87% or about 30% of the time in an earlier analysis.

This CDR3 is built from 15 residues. Germline V gene lookup returns CDR1 MDHEN and CDR2 SYDVKM. V gave up 11 bases and J gave up 4 bases, with 23 bases separating them. Researchers ran the PCR with 60 Vbeta and 13 Jbeta primers. Produced via immunoSEQ multiplex PCR; TCRdb's table is partial and in-frame only. The sample includes about 130,000 clones, approximately 85% of them seen just once. This sequence originates from a woman aged 25 to 39 in good health and CMV-seropositive. V gene TRBV28 combines with J gene TRBJ2-5, with no clear D. Sequenced sample: PBMCs. CDR3 sequence reads: CACSDSGSIAETQYF. CDR3 nucleotides: TGTGCCTGCTCTGATTCCGGGTCGATTGCAGAGACCCAGTACTTC.